A single sample gave rise to the 20 T cell receptor beta chains below, sequenced in a study of beta chain features in type 1 diabetes. Investigators reverse transcribed all isolated RNA, so they sequenced expressed TCRB transcripts. TCRdb keeps only in-frame clones here, not all; method: immunoSEQ multiplex PCR. The top ten hold around 0.45% of the sample, which has 300,000 to 350,000 clones, around 8% seen once. The sequenced material came from central memory CD4+ T cells from blood. The source is a woman under 30 in good health.

This clone was seen more than once but under ten times. The chain couples TRBV6-1 to TRBJ2-7; 7 bases line up with TRBD2. V dropped 7 bases and J dropped 0; count of bases not matched to a gene: 6. CDR1 MNHNS and CDR2 SASEGT come from the germline V gene. CDR3 length: 14 amino acids. CDR3 sequence (DNA): TGTGCCAGCATTCGCTGGGGGGGCTCCTACGAGCAGTACTTC. This encodes CASIRWGGSYEQYF.

The chain has TRBV7-2 and TRBJ2-5, with 7 bases lining up with TRBD1. Germline assignment: CDR1 SGHTA and CDR2 FQGNSA. Trimming took 5 bases from V and 5 from J; bases not matched to a gene: 11. CDR3 length equals 15 residues. This CDR3 reads CASSKTGALGETQYF. The DNA for the CDR3 is TGTGCCAGCAGCAAAACAGGGGCGCTCGGGGAGACCCAGTACTTC.

This clone was counted only a few times. V and J are TRBV11-2 and TRBJ2-1, with D perhaps matching TRBD2 (5 bases). Germline V lookup: CDR1 SGHAT, CDR2 FQNNGV. Between the trimmed V and J ends, which lost 5 bases and 10 bases, there was a span of 15 bases. The CDR3 spans 13 residues. The CDR3 protein is CASSPDGNREQFF. CDR3 in DNA: TGTGCCAGCAGCCCAGACGGGAACCGGGAGCAGTTCTTC. The variable domain in full, completed from reference TRBV11-2 and TRBJ2-1, reads EAGVAQSPRYKIIEKRQSVAFWCNPISGHATLYWYQQILGQGPKLLIQFQNNGVVDDSQLPKDRFSAERLKGVDSTLKIQPAKLEDSAVYLCASSPDGNREQFFGPGTRLTVL.

This clone has only a few counts. The chain employs TRBV29-1 and TRBJ2-3, with 7 positions matching TRBD1. This CDR3 is built from 12 residues. With V trimmed by 6 bases and J by 6 bases, 6 bases remained unmatched. Germline V CDR1 and CDR2: SQVTM, ANQGSEA. The CDR3 DNA is TGCAGCGTGGGACAGAACGGGGATACGCAGTATTTT. Translated, it gives CSVGQNGDTQYF.

This clone appeared a few times. The chain recombines TRBV9 with TRBJ2-5; a possible D gene is TRBD2 (6 bases). CDR1 is SGDLS, CDR2 YYNGEE, per germline. Trimming removed 4 bases from V and 9 bases from J, with 16 bases in between. The CDR3 consists of 13 residues. The CDR3 loop reads CASSPTTSGAQYF. CDR3 nucleotide sequence: TGTGCCAGCAGCCCAACGACTAGTGGGGCCCAGTACTTC.

With regard to this clone: The same CDR3 can be traced to other DNA sequences in this sample. The chain recombines TRBV29-1 with TRBJ1-2; 8 bases are a match to TRBD1. The CDR3 runs 14 residues. The V and J ends lost 1 base and 4 bases, in that order; junction bases with no gene match: 5. CDR1 and CDR2 from the germline V gene are SQVTM and ANQGSEA. As DNA, the CDR3 is TGCAGCGTTGAAGGCAGGGGGCAAGGCTATGGCTACACCTTC. This encodes CSVEGRGQGYGYTF.

This clone was detected only a few times. The chain combines TRBV6-6 with TRBJ2-2; 7 bases agree with TRBD1. The CDR3 consists of 14 residues. Germline V gene data show CDR1 as MNHNY and CDR2 as SVGAGI (reference sequence). The V gene end was trimmed by 7 bases and the J gene end by 1 base; junction bases not matched to a gene: 3. CDR3 coding DNA: TGTGCCAGCAAGGGGACAGAGAACACCGGGGAGCTGTTTTTT. This translates into CASKGTENTGELFF.

This clone was recorded a few times. The chain has TRBV2 and TRBJ2-3, with D unresolved. Deletions cut 3 bases from V and 2 bases from J, with 9 bases between. The CDR3 length is 14 residues. Germline-derived CDR1 and CDR2 are SNHLY and FYNNEI. The CDR3: CASSDSRDTDTQYF. The CDR3 bases are TGTGCCAGCAGTGACTCCAGAGACACAGATACGCAGTATTTT.

The sample holds many counts of this clone. The gene calls are TRBV28 and TRBJ1-3; D gene unclear. V shed 4 bases and J shed 0 bases, with 13 bases lying between them. Germline CDR1 and CDR2: MDHEN and SYDVKM. This CDR3 comprises 16 residues. The CDR3 DNA follows: TGTGCCAGCAGTTCACCGTCCTTAAACTCTGGAAACACCATATATTTT. Protein sequence: CASSSPSLNSGNTIYF.

V and J are TRBV7-9 and TRBJ2-3; maybe TRBD2 (6 bases). Germline V gives CDR1 SEHNR, CDR2 FQNEAQ (reference sequence). The CDR3 consists of 12 residues. Trimming left V 6 bases short and J 4 bases short, with 8 bases between. This chain's CDR3 is CASRTGADTQYF. The CDR3 bases are TGTGCCAGCAGAACGGGGGCAGATACGCAGTATTTT.

The V and J genes are TRBV7-6 and TRBJ2-7; 10 nucleotides agree with TRBD2. The length of the CDR3 is 15 residues. V shed 5 bases and J 3 bases; nucleotides not matched to a gene: 7. In germline, CDR1 is SGHVS, CDR2 FNYEAQ. This chain's CDR3 is CASSLGLADFYEQYF. The CDR3 DNA reads TGTGCCAGCAGCCTAGGACTAGCGGACTTCTACGAGCAGTACTTC. The full variable domain, rest sourced from reference TRBV7-6 and TRBJ2-7, is GAGVSQSPRYKVTKRGQDVALRCDPISGHVSLYWYRQALGQGPEFLTYFNYEAQQDKSGLPNDRFSAERPEGSISTLTIQRTEQRDSAMYRCASSLGLADFYEQYFGPGTRLTVT.

The CDR3 DNA reads TGTGCCAGCAGTTTAGTTGCGACCAAAAACATTCAGTACTTC. Translating gives CASSLVATKNIQYF. The genes are TRBV27 and TRBJ2-4; D is ambiguous. The germline V gene has CDR1 MNHEY and CDR2 SMNVEV (reference sequence). This CDR3 contains 14 residues. V lost 2 bases, J lost 2 bases, and 7 bases lay in between.

In this sample, this clone turned up many times. The rearrangement joins TRBV28 to TRBJ2-6; D uncertain. Germline values: CDR1 MDHEN, CDR2 SYDVKM. The germline V and J ends were trimmed by 8 bases and 1 base, with 6 bases remaining between them. The CDR3 is made up of 13 amino acids. CDR3 bases: TGTGCCAGCTTTCATTCTGGGGCCAACGTCCTGACTTTC. Protein: CASFHSGANVLTF.

The chain employs TRBV6-6 and TRBJ2-2; the match to TRBD2 covers 8 bases. Germline CDR1 is MNHNY and CDR2 is SVGAGI (reference sequence). The CDR3 sequence is 15 residues long. Losses at the gene ends were 7 bases for V and 0 bases for J; bases not matched to a gene: 4. CDR3 bases: TGTGCCAGCAAACCGGGACTAGCGAACACCGGGGAGCTGTTTTTT. Translated: CASKPGLANTGELFF.

The chain combines TRBV6-5 with TRBJ1-2; the match to TRBD1 covers 8 bases. Germline CDR1 MNHEY, CDR2 SVGAGI. Trimming took 4 bases from V and 2 from J; bases not matched to a gene: 9. This CDR3 spans 16 amino acids. As DNA, the CDR3 is TGTGCCAGCAGTTCCATGGGACAGGTGGTAAACTATGGCTACACCTTC. Its protein is CASSSMGQVVNYGYTF.

This clone was seen a few times. The J gene is TRBJ2-2, the V gene TRBV7-2, with D possibly TRBD2 on 5 matching bases. Trimming took off 2 bases at V and 4 bases at J, with 17 bases between the two ends. This CDR3 is built from 17 residues. Germline V CDR1 and CDR2: SGHTA, FQGNSA. The CDR3 region has the DNA TGTGCCAGCAGCTTACGAACTAGTACCTCCCCCACCGGGGAGCTGTTTTTT. Its protein product is CASSLRTSTSPTGELFF.

V and J are TRBV6-5 and TRBJ2-7, with D possibly TRBD1 on 5 matching bases. Germline V gene data show CDR1 as MNHEY and CDR2 as SVGAGI. There are 14 residues in the CDR3. V was clipped by 7 bases and J by 6 bases, with 19 bases between them. The CDR3 loop reads CASTQGGKRGEQYF. The CDR3 DNA follows: TGTGCCAGCACCCAGGGCGGTAAACGCGGCGAGCAGTACTTC.

This clone has only a few counts. CDR3 amino acids: CASSLEGIKAFF. For the CDR3, the DNA is TGTGCCAGCAGCTTAGAAGGCATTAAGGCTTTCTTT. This chain joins TRBV7-3 and TRBJ1-1; D is uncertain. The CDR3 runs to 12 residues. Germline CDR1 SGHTA, CDR2 FQGTGA. Trimming removed 2 bases from V and 11 bases from J, with 12 bases in between.

Concerning this clone: A much bigger clone sits one base away, suggesting this may be a read error. This same CDR3 is encoded by further DNA sequences in the sample. The gene calls are TRBV6-1 and TRBJ2-3, with no clear D. The germline V gene encodes CDR1 MNHNS and CDR2 SASEGT. The CDR3 runs to 12 residues. Trimming shortened V by 6 bases and J by 0 bases, and 4 bases separated the two germline ends. This chain's CDR3 is CASRASTDTQYF. In DNA, the CDR3 is TGTGCCAGCAGGGCGAGCACAGATACGCAGTATTTT.

This clone came up a few times. This chain joins TRBV2 and TRBJ2-5; 8 nucleotides line up with TRBD2. The J call may be faulty, since TRBJ2-7 better matches the DNA end. This CDR3 has 13 residues. Germline CDR1 and CDR2: SNHLY and FYNNEI. Here the CDR3 DNA reads TGTGCCAGCAAGTTTGGACTAGCTGGCGAGCAGTACTTC. This sequence encodes CASKFGLAGEQYF.